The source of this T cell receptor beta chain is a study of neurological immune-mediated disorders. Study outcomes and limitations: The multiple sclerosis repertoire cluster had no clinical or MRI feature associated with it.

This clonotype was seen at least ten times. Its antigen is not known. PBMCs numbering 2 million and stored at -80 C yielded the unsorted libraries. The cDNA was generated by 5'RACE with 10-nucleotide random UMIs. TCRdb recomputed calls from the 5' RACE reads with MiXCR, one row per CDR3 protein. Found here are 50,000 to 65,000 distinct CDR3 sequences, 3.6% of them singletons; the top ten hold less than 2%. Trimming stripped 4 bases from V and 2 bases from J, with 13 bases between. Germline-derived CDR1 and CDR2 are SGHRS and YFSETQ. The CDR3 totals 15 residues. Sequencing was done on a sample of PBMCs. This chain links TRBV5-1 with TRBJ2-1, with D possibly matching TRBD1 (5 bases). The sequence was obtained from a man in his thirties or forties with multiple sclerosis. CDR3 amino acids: CASSPGQGAYNEQFF. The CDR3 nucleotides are TGCGCCAGCAGCCCCGGGCAGGGCGCCTACAATGAGCAGTTCTTC.